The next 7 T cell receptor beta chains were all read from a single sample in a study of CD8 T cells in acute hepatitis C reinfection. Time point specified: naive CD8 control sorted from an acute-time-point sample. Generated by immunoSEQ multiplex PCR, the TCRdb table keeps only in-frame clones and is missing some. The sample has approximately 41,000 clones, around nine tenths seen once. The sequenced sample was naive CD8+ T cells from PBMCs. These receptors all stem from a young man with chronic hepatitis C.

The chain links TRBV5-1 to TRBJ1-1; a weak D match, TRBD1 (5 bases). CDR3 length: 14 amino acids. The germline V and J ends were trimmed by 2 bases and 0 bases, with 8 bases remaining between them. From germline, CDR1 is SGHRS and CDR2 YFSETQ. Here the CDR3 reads CASSLRGMNTEAFF. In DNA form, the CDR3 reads TGCGCCAGCAGCTTACGGGGGATGAACACTGAAGCTTTCTTT.

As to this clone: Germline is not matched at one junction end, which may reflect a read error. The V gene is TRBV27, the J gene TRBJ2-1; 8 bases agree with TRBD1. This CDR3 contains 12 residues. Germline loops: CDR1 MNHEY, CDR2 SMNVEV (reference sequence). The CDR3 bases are TGTGCCAGCAGTTTATCGGGGACAGGCAAGGTCTTC. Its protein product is CASSLSGTGKVF.

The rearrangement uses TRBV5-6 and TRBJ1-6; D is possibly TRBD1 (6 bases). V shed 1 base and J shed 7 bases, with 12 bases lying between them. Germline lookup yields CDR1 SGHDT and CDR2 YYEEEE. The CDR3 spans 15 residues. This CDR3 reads CASSLSGARNSPLHF. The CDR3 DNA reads TGTGCCAGCAGCTTGTCGGGGGCGAGGAATTCACCCCTCCACTTT.

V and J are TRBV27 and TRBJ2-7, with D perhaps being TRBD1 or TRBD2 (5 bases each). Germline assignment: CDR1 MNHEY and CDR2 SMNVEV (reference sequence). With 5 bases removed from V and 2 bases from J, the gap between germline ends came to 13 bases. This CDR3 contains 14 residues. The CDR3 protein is CASSPRGTTYEQYF. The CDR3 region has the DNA TGTGCCAGCAGTCCCCGGGGCACTACCTACGAGCAGTACTTC.

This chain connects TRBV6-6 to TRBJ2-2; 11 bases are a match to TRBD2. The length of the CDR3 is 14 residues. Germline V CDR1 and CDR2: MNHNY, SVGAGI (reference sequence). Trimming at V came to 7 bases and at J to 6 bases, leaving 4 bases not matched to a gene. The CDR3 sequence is CASTLAGVSGELFF. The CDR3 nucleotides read TGTGCCAGCACACTAGCGGGAGTTTCCGGGGAGCTGTTTTTT.

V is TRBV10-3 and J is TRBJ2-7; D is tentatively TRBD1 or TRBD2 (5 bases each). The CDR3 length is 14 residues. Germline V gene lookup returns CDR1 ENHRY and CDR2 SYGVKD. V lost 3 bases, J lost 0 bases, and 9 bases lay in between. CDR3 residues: CAISEGTVSYEQYF. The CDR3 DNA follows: TGTGCCATCAGTGAAGGGACGGTCTCCTACGAGCAGTACTTC.

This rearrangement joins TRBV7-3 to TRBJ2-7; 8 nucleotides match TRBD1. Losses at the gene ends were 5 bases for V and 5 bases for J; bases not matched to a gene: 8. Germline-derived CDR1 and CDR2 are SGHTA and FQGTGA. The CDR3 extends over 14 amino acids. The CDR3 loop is CASSNSGTGDEQYF. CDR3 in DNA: TGTGCCAGCAGCAACTCCGGGACAGGCGACGAGCAGTACTTC.